This T cell receptor (beta chain) is drawn from a study of cytomegalovirus exposure and HLA in healthy donors (dated by TCRdb to the late 2010s). As for the study more broadly: An earlier analysis of several hundred of the donors reported approximately 300 Gb of sequence data and roughly 100 million unique TCR beta sequences from around 200 million T cells. Alongside the repertoire data, information on donor age, sex, ethnicity and CMV serostatus was compiled. The study aimed to test whether signatures of past pathogen exposure could be identified by cataloging public T cell receptors. The T cell repertoires of around 670 subjects were profiled by immunosequencing and related to cytomegalovirus serostatus. Among roughly 400 genotyped donors of the cohort, an average of about 240,000 unique TCR beta nucleotide sequences was sequenced per donor, of which about 19% were non-productive. A later analysis re-examined previously published TCR beta repertoires from around 670 donors and added high-resolution HLA genotyping to investigate patterns of TCR occurrence. All discovery cohort repertoires had been generated on a single sequencing platform. About five DR-DQ haplotypes were handled as single units for association and clustering because linkage in the cohort was strong. Typing coverage differed by locus: A, B, C, DRB1 and DQB1 were typed in roughly 620-630 donors, DQA1 in about 510, DPA1 in 600 to 610, and DPB1 in around 490. High-throughput TCR immunosequencing, statistical association of individual TCRs with disease status, and machine learning were combined to predict cytomegalovirus infection status. An earlier analysis of around 540 of the donors applied high-throughput TCR beta sequencing to assess whether each TCR beta V gene segment acted as functional or pseudogenic. Of the 300 to 500 genotyped donors, 81% were placed in the genetic ancestry cluster associated with self-reported Caucasian donors. An early release covering just under 650 HLA-typed donors comprised 300 to 350 gigabases of sequencing data and tens of millions of unique TCR sequences. HLA typing included class I and class II loci at four-digit resolution. A later genetic analysis took genome-wide SNP genotypes for about three fifths of the roughly 700 donors and used that subset as a discovery cohort. Besides the first cohort of under 700 subjects, a separate validation cohort made up of 120 different subjects was used. The later analysis used no new phenotypic data to find candidate immune exposures, relying instead on TCR beta sequences and their occurrence across donors. Points the paper makes about the study in general: The authors suggested that the approach could potentially be generalized to other disease states and immunological phenotypes. Broadly in line with IMGT annotations, most TCR beta V segments showed up in productive rearrangements about 90% or about 30% of the time in an earlier analysis of roughly 590 of the donors. A few of the identified cytomegalovirus-associated TCR beta chains were confirmed in vitro to be specific for cytomegalovirus antigens. When HLA alleles, especially DR and DQ, strongly co-occurred, attributing TCR associations to individual alleles was difficult. In this cohort, only TCR beta chains were sequenced, and detectable features were limited by the absence of alpha or paired-chain data. For the cohort, immune exposure information was limited to CMV serostatus. Specific HLA alleles were associated with 15,000 to 20,000 TCR beta sequences at a false discovery rate of 0.05 in a later analysis. Some IMGT-functional V segments, including TRBV6-2 and TRBV6-3, could not be distinguished by the 87-base-pair reads and were therefore excluded. A cluster of highly shared sequence variants was judged likely to represent a technical artifact of the sequencing pipeline. Because HLA typing was missing for some donors at each locus, association tests included only the typed subset. Cytomegalovirus status was reported to be diagnosed by the classifier with high specificity and sensitivity in both the original and validation cohorts. Compared with the approximately 670-donor mean, donors in an Asian-associated ancestry cluster had fewer N-insertions in productive TCRs, according to a later genetic analysis. Because counts were too low, about 18 rarely observed V segments, including chromosome 9 orphons, were excluded from the earlier analysis of a few hundred of the donors. In a later analysis, HLA-associated TCR beta chains were found to be more clonally expanded and to have lower generation probabilities than equally common non-associated chains. In a later analysis, most CMV-associated TCR beta chains were found to appear HLA-restricted, with HLA associations seemingly driven largely by CMV exposure. Most TCR sequences were observed very rarely across donors, whereas some public TCRs were present in many individuals. Roughly uniform sequencing depth across donors was assumed in presence/absence analyses, although this assumption may not hold. In a later analysis, TCR association rates were found to vary across HLA loci, with the most associated TCRs seen for DRB1 alleles and the fewest for HLA-C alleles. Correlated functional status among segregating V segments might be attributable to linkage disequilibrium, but an unknown experimental factor could not be ruled out. In a later genetic analysis, a missense DCLRE1C variant was associated with V-gene and J-gene trimming of TCR beta chains, and the association was replicated in an independent cohort. Several of the top co-occurrence clusters appeared to be linked to parvovirus B19, influenza, CMV and Epstein-Barr virus, according to a later analysis. In the study, 150 to 200 TCR beta chains were listed as associated with cytomegalovirus. A further reported finding was that TCR beta sequences accurately predicted the HLA-A and HLA-B alleles for most subjects in the first cohort.

The library was obtained by the immunoSEQ multiplex PCR assay. The multiplex PCR relied on a mix of 60 forward primers for TCR Vbeta segments and 13 reverse primers for TCR Jbeta segments. Amplification of the CDR3 region of rearranged TCR beta genes was performed with a multiplex PCR assay on genomic DNA. The Illumina HiSeq System was used to sequence the amplified TCR beta libraries as 87-base-pair reads. The original pipeline was this. A later analysis counted around 72 million unique TCR beta chains across the 550 to 800 repertoires, and 10 million to 12 million of these chains were shared by at least two donors. Raw reads were error-corrected and collapsed into unique sequences with a nearest-neighbor algorithm that merged closely related sequences to remove PCR and sequencing errors. Alignment of CDR3 sequences to IMGT reference sequences was used to assign V, D and J gene segments. For a sequence to be retained, a match of at least six nucleotides was required to both a V gene segment and a J gene segment. Rearrangements were classified as productive when the CDR3 lacked stop codons and remained in frame with V and J, and all other rearrangements were classified as non-productive. Following IMGT convention, CDR3 was defined as the stretch from the second conserved V-encoded cysteine up to the conserved J-encoded phenylalanine. Sequences without an unambiguous match to a single V gene segment were excluded from the earlier analysis of about 630 of the donors. In an earlier analysis of approximately 590 of the donors, V segments were called functional above 56.7% productive rearrangements and were called segregating when the between-donor standard deviation exceeded 5%. A statistical classification framework was built to diagnose cytomegalovirus status from the catalog of TCR beta chain sequences. In a later analysis, V and J genes were assigned by comparing TCR nucleotide sequences against IMGT/GENE-DB human TR gene sequences. Using the TCRdist pipeline, a later analysis assigned CDR3 sequences along with most-parsimonious VDJ recombination scenarios. In a later analysis, each TCR beta chain was defined by its CDR3 amino acid sequence together with its V-gene family, and reads without a unique V-gene family were excluded. In a later analysis, nearly 600 highly shared, low-generation-probability nucleotide sequences were removed to address suspected cross-contamination and a sequencing artifact. In a later analysis, a clonal expansion index for each public chain was calculated from normalized within-repertoire ranks of inferred template counts. A later analysis computed generation probabilities with a VDJ recombination model fitted to out-of-frame rearrangements, and checked the results against IGoR. In a later analysis, TCR-TCR, TCR-HLA and TCR-CMV co-occurrence was scored with hypergeometric tests, and a repertoire-size bias correction was applied to TCR pairs. A later analysis estimated false discovery rates by permuting HLA or CMV assignments 20 times. In a later analysis, co-occurring TCRs were grouped with DBSCAN, and TCRdist sequence similarity was added when clustering was performed within HLA-allele-positive subsets. Co-occurrence clustering excluded repertoires with fewer than 30,000 or more than 120,000 public chains, plus five with anomalous nucleotide sharing. The table comes from immuneACCESS by way of TCRdb, which keeps in-frame sequences with V and J called. Part of the clones is missing from these tables; in studies checked, under half for an unresolved V gene and the rest for unknown reasons. The V and J calls and clone size come from that table; D and trimming were worked out from the DNA. Within this sample are more than 95,000 clones, with about three quarters of them counted one time only. About 5.4% of the sample is taken by the ten largest.

There are a few counts of this clone. Its specific antigen is unknown. There are no base qualities to consult, and no much larger clone falls within one base. The cohort was made up of approximately 700 healthy bone marrow donors. At the time of sampling, every cohort member was nominally healthy, though immune exposures that went unrecorded were likely present. The donor tested CMV seropositive, placing the donor among the 289 seropositive members of the cohort. A peripheral blood sample was provided by each donor, and peripheral blood mononuclear cells were used for TCR beta sequencing. Genomic DNA was extracted from the blood cell samples with the Qiagen DNeasy Blood Extraction Kit. Reading the germline V gene gives CDR1 MNHNS and CDR2 SASEGT. V is cut back by 2 bases and J by 5 bases, with 9 bases in the junction unmatched. The CDR3 covers 15 residues, taking in both the cysteine and the phenylalanine. The kept DNA is CDR3 alone, 45 bases in frame from the first base.

This TCR was sampled from a woman under 30 in good health and CMV-seropositive. In this chain, TRBV6-1 is recombined with TRBJ2-7; 7 central bases correspond to TRBD2. Sequencing input: PBMCs. The CDR3 has the sequence CASSELAGDFNEQYF. The DNA is TGTGCCAGCAGTGAACTCGCGGGAGACTTCAACGAGCAGTACTTC.